The rows below give T cell receptor beta chains drawn from one sample of a study of blood T cell repertoires in COVID-19. TCRdb's table, derived via immunoSEQ multiplex PCR, lists solely in-frame clones and lacks some. The data hold about 52,000 clones, with around 90% observed a single time. The specimen was peripheral blood. All receptors come from a human donor in a cohort sampled during active COVID-19. Each CDR3 is given with its conserved first and last residue. D genes are given only for firm matches. Size is omitted from some rows. Given values are once, few, many or a class for expanded clones.

J gene | V gene | D gene | clone size | CDR3 protein | CDR3 DNA
TRBJ2-2 | TRBV7-3 | - | - | CASSPRDSYTGELFF | TGTGCCAGCAGCCCGCGGGACAGCTACACCGGGGAGCTGTTTTTT
TRBJ2-3 | TRBV19 | TRBD2 | - | CASSILAGGPDTQYF | TGTGCCAGTAGTATACTAGCGGGAGGGCCAGATACGCAGTATTTT
TRBJ2-1 | TRBV18 | TRBD2 | - | CASSTPGLGQFF | TGTGCCAGCTCCACACCGGGACTAGGGCAATTCTTC
TRBJ1-2 | TRBV27 | - | once | CASSPYYGGAFQSNYGYTF | TGTGCCAGCAGTCCCTACTATGGAGGGGCCTTCCAATCTAACTATGGCTACACCTTC
TRBJ2-7 | TRBV10-3 | TRBD1 | - | CAIRLDRGRQYF | TGTGCCATCAGATTGGACAGGGGAAGGCAGTACTTC
TRBJ1-1 | TRBV9 | TRBD1 | once | CASSPRGTGGNTEAFF | TGTGCCAGCAGCCCGCGCGGGACAGGGGGGAACACTGAAGCTTTCTTT
TRBJ2-2 | TRBV5-4 | TRBD2 | - | CASSLEGLAGVGTGELFF | TGTGCCAGCAGCCTGGAGGGACTAGCGGGAGTTGGGACCGGGGAGCTGTTTTTT
TRBJ2-1 | TRBV4-1 | - | - | CASSHLSTSSYNEQFF | TGCGCCAGCAGCCACCTTAGCACGAGCTCCTACAATGAGCAGTTCTTC
TRBJ1-1 | TRBV6-6 | TRBD1 | - | CASSYSDRGPTEAFF | TGTGCCAGCAGTTACTCGGACAGGGGACCTACTGAAGCTTTCTTT
TRBJ2-7 | TRBV2 | TRBD1 | - | CASSERTGSTYEQYF | TGTGCCAGCAGTGAAAGGACAGGGTCGACCTACGAGCAGTACTTC
TRBJ2-1 | TRBV11-2 | - | - | CASSLGTFFPGEQFF | TGTGCCAGCAGCTTAGGGACTTTCTTTCCTGGTGAGCAGTTCTTC
TRBJ2-7 | TRBV19 | - | - | CASSIAAGVGYEQYF | TGTGCCAGTAGTATCGCAGCAGGGGTGGGCTACGAGCAGTACTTC
TRBJ2-3 | TRBV5-1 | TRBD2 | - | CASSPGLAALMQYF | TGCGCCAGCAGCCCGGGACTAGCGGCCCTGATGCAGTATTTT
TRBJ2-3 | TRBV4-1 | - | - | CASSPPSTDTQYF | TGCGCCAGCAGCCCCCCTAGCACAGATACGCAGTATTTT
TRBJ2-7 | TRBV5-1 | TRBD1 | - | CASRGTGTAYEQYF | TGCGCCAGCAGGGGTACCGGGACAGCCTACGAGCAGTACTTC
TRBJ1-1 | TRBV27 | - | - | CASSKRGRITEAFF | TGTGCCAGCAGCAAGCGGGGCCGTATCACTGAAGCTTTCTTT
TRBJ1-1 | TRBV5-8 | - | - | CASSQGRHGNTEAFF | TGTGCCAGCAGCCAAGGCCGACATGGGAACACTGAAGCTTTCTTT
TRBJ1-5 | TRBV5-5 | - | - | CASSSSPLGNQPQHF | TGTGCCAGCAGCTCAAGCCCCCTAGGCAATCAGCCCCAGCATTTT
TRBJ2-5 | TRBV7-2 | - | once | CASSQQWGEETQYF | TGTGCCAGCAGCCAGCAGTGGGGCGAAGAGACCCAGTACTTC
TRBJ2-7 | TRBV5-4 | TRBD2 | - | CASSLLGGRGEQYF | TGTGCCAGCAGCTTGTTGGGAGGGCGGGGCGAGCAGTACTTC
TRBJ2-5 | TRBV3-1/TRBV3-2 | TRBD1 | few | CASSARQGSYEETQYF | TGTGCCAGCAGCGCTCGACAGGGTTCTTACGAAGAGACCCAGTACTTC
TRBJ1-5 | TRBV2 | - | - | CASSGQINQPQHF | TGTGCCAGCAGCGGACAGATTAATCAGCCCCAGCATTTT
TRBJ2-1 | TRBV18 | TRBD1 | - | CASSPNLDRGRRDEQFF | TGTGCCAGCTCACCCAACCTAGACAGGGGGCGCCGCGATGAGCAGTTCTTC
TRBJ2-7 | TRBV12-3/TRBV12-4 | TRBD2 | - | CASSRGGYEQYF | TGTGCCAGCAGCCGCGGGGGCTACGAGCAGTACTTC
TRBJ1-2 | TRBV6-5 | TRBD1 | - | CASARGQTYYGYTF | TGTGCCAGCGCCAGGGGACAGACCTACTATGGCTACACCTTC
TRBJ2-5 | TRBV3-1/TRBV3-2 | TRBD2 | - | CASSQLAGGHETQYF | TGTGCCAGCAGCCAATTGGCGGGAGGACATGAGACCCAGTACTTC
TRBJ1-4 | TRBV2 | TRBD1 | - | CASTRRQGAANEKLFF | TGTGCCAGCACACGTAGGCAGGGGGCGGCTAATGAAAAACTGTTTTTT
TRBJ2-7 | TRBV23-1 | TRBD1 | - | CASRLKKWDRGYEQYF | TGCGCCAGCCGTCTCAAAAAATGGGACAGGGGGTACGAGCAGTACTTC
TRBJ2-2 | TRBV11-2 | TRBD1 | few | CASSKHRGPTTGELFF | TGTGCCAGCAGCAAGCACAGGGGGCCTACCACCGGGGAGCTGTTTTTT
TRBJ2-1 | TRBV11-2 | - | once | CASNKQGGDYNEQFF | TGTGCCAGCAACAAACAGGGTGGGGACTACAATGAGCAGTTCTTC
TRBJ2-2 | TRBV14 | - | - | CASSQAGSTGELFF | TGTGCCAGCAGCCAGGCCGGGAGCACCGGGGAGCTGTTTTTT
TRBJ1-1 | TRBV5-1 | - | - | CASSQSQGNTEAFF | TGCGCCAGCAGCCAATCCCAGGGGAACACTGAAGCTTTCTTT
TRBJ2-3 | TRBV11-2 | - | once | CASSSRLGARSTDTQYF | TGTGCCAGCAGCTCCAGACTTGGGGCACGGAGCACAGATACGCAGTATTTT
TRBJ2-3 | TRBV19 | TRBD2 | once | CASSTGLDFTDTQYF | TGTGCCAGTAGTACGGGACTAGACTTCACAGATACGCAGTATTTT
TRBJ1-4 | TRBV11-2 | TRBD1 | - | CASSLEGGQGAREKLFF | TGTGCCAGCAGCTTAGAAGGGGGACAGGGGGCGCGGGAAAAACTGTTTTTT
TRBJ2-5 | TRBV6-2/TRBV6-3 | TRBD2 | - | CASSYPDSGRLQETQYF | TGTGCCAGCAGTTACCCCGATAGCGGGAGACTCCAGGAGACCCAGTACTTC
TRBJ1-5 | TRBV25-1 | - | - | CASSGGKNQPQHF | TGTGCCAGCAGTGGAGGAAAGAATCAGCCCCAGCATTTT
TRBJ1-1 | TRBV5-1 | TRBD1 | - | CASSIGQGAVNTEAFF | TGCGCCAGCAGCATAGGACAGGGGGCGGTGAACACTGAAGCTTTCTTT
TRBJ2-2 | TRBV30 | - | - | CAWTEVGGELFF | TGTGCCTGGACCGAGGTTGGAGGGGAGCTGTTTTTT
TRBJ2-5 | TRBV6-5 | TRBD1 | - | CASSYRTGSRETQYF | TGTGCCAGCAGTTACCGGACAGGGAGTAGGGAGACCCAGTACTTC
TRBJ2-1 | TRBV5-8 | TRBD2 | - | CASRPGLADSKQFF | TGTGCCAGCAGGCCGGGACTAGCGGACTCAAAGCAGTTCTTC
TRBJ2-5 | TRBV15 | TRBD2 | - | CATSRSGPSGTGETQYF | TGTGCCACCAGCAGATCAGGGCCTAGCGGGACTGGAGAGACCCAGTACTTC
TRBJ2-7 | TRBV13 | - | - | CASSASRLRYEQYF | TGTGCCAGCAGCGCATCTAGATTGAGGTACGAGCAGTACTTC
TRBJ1-5 | TRBV28 | - | - | CASSPVGGHGPNQPQHF | TGTGCCAGCAGTCCCGTGGGGGGTCACGGTCCCAATCAGCCCCAGCATTTT
TRBJ2-1 | TRBV28 | TRBD2 | - | CASSLSGPEQFF | TGTGCCAGCAGTCTTAGCGGGCCCGAGCAGTTCTTC
TRBJ1-2 | TRBV7-9 | TRBD1 | - | CASSRDRGGHTF | TGTGCCAGCAGCCGCGACAGGGGAGGGCACACCTTC
TRBJ1-4 | TRBV2 | TRBD1 | - | CASSAQGVNEKLFF | TGTGCCAGCAGTGCTCAGGGGGTTAATGAAAAACTGTTTTTT
TRBJ2-6 | TRBV5-6 | TRBD1 | - | CASSPEGATGANVLTF | TGTGCCAGCAGTCCCGAGGGGGCCACTGGGGCCAACGTCCTGACTTTC
TRBJ1-2 | TRBV28 | - | once | CASTRTTGIPYGYTF | TGTGCCAGCACTCGGACGACAGGAATTCCCTATGGCTACACCTTC
TRBJ2-1 | TRBV7-3 | TRBD2 | once | CASSEGLAGVSEQFF | TGTGCCAGCAGCGAGGGACTAGCGGGAGTGAGTGAGCAGTTCTTC
TRBJ2-2 | TRBV28 | - | - | CASLMGGAAGELFF | TGTGCCAGCCTTATGGGGGGAGCGGCCGGGGAGCTGTTTTTT
TRBJ1-5 | TRBV2 | TRBD1 | - | CASSRDRGRDQPQHF | TGTGCCAGCAGTAGGGACAGGGGTCGGGATCAGCCCCAGCATTTT
TRBJ2-2 | TRBV7-3 | - | - | CASRLTRDTGELFF | TGTGCCAGCAGGTTAACCCGGGACACCGGGGAGCTGTTTTTT